The entry below describes one T cell receptor beta chain. This entry belongs to a study of blood T cell repertoires in COVID-19. Study-wide context: T cells, B-cell-depleted T cells, or PBMCs supplied cDNA or gDNA.

Per the germline V gene, CDR1 is SEHNR and CDR2 is FQNEAQ (reference sequence). This CDR3 is built from 11 residues. The trim removed 4 bases at V and 13 bases at J, leaving 4 bases unmatched. TCRdb's table, derived via immunoSEQ multiplex PCR, lists solely in-frame clones and lacks some. This table has about 140,000 clones, about nine tenths appearing once. This TCR was recovered from a man between 45 and 60 years old with active or convalescent COVID-19. Sequencing input: peripheral blood. V gene TRBV7-9 combines with J gene TRBJ1-2; the match to TRBD1 covers 9 bases. The CDR3, as DNA: TGTGCCAGCAGCTCGGGACAGGGACTCACCTTC. Protein sequence: CASSSGQGLTF.